This T cell receptor (beta chain) comes out of a study of memory CD4+ T cells and cytomegalovirus serostatus (dated by TCRdb to the late 2010s). Describing the broader study: The cohort comprised some 35 healthy Belgian adults, 9 CMV seropositive and some 24 CMV seronegative. To replicate a published TCR-based CMV serostatus classifier, the researchers sequenced the CD4+ memory TCRbeta repertoires of a Belgian cohort whose cytomegalovirus serostatus was known.

Genomic DNA was extracted from sorted cells with the Quick-DNA Microprep Kit. TCRbeta DNA was amplified with the immunoSEQ hsTCRbeta kit following the manufacturer's protocol. An Illumina MiSeq instrument was used to sequence the TCRbeta libraries. Per the source publication's procedure: Once out-of-frame sequences had been removed, 2 million to 2.5 million distinct TCRbeta sequences were left, which works out to an average of roughly 70,000 per individual. Each individual was scored by the count of 150 to 200 previously reported CMV-associated TCRbeta sequences and the total productive distinct TCRbeta count. A beta-binomial model was reimplemented in Python, and scikit-learn random forests with default parameters were trained on US cohort data. Classifier performance on the Belgian cohort was reported as the median AUC with percentile confidence intervals calculated over 10,000 bootstrap iterations. TCRdb stores this immuneACCESS table with in-frame sequences only. Part of the clones is absent; in the studies checked, under half of the shortfall reflects unresolved V genes, and no reason is known for the rest. Clone size and the V and J calls come from that table; the DNA yielded D and trimming. The sample profile shows about 64,000 clones; roughly three quarters of them were found once. Of the sample, 0.88% falls within the top ten clones.

Note on this clone: It lacks a known antigen. The sample holds no much larger clone one base away, and base qualities are not on file.

Single viable CD3+CD4+CD8-CD45RO+ cells were sorted as memory CD4+ T cells on a FACSAria II. CMV serostatus was determined using a Roche Elecsys assay that detects serum IgG against CMV pp150, pp28, p38 and p52. After thawing, total CD4+ T cells were enriched by positive selection with CD4 magnetic microbeads. Samples originated from another study that specifically interrogated the CD4+ T cell memory repertoire. Peripheral blood mononuclear cells were isolated and cryopreserved according to standard operating procedures, and serum was kept at -80 degrees C. CD3-PerCP (BW264/56), CD4-APC (RPA-T4), CD45RO-PE (UCHT1) and CD8-Pacific Orange (3B5) antibodies were used for staining, and non-viable cells were excluded with Sytox blue. On the study overall, not on this receptor specifically: Only CD4+CD45RO+ memory cells were sequenced, unlike the original study, which covered naive and memory CD4+ and CD8+ populations. For CMV serostatus prediction, a median bootstrapped AUC of roughly 0.94 was reached with the original framework, and a median bootstrapped AUC of around 0.89 was reached with a US-trained random forest. On the Belgian cohort, the classifier based on the original framework reached a median bootstrapped AUC of approximately 0.95, with a 95% CI of 0.76-1.00. The results were interpreted as suggesting that the CMV-associated TCR signature is largely present in the CD4+ memory repertoire. Among the 150 to 200 previously reported CMV-associated TCRbeta sequences, some 70 showed up in the CD4+ memory repertoires, with each one found in between one and five individuals.

Reading from cysteine to phenylalanine, the CDR3 counts 16 amino acids. Here the CDR3 DNA is all that survives: 48 bases in frame from base 1. From V the trimming removes 3 bases and from J it removes 1 base, while the gene matches leave 7 bases of the junction unaccounted for. Based on the germline V gene (reference sequence), the CDR1 and CDR2 sequences are MNHEY and SMNVEV. The specimen sequenced was memory CD4+ T cells from blood. The V and J genes are TRBV27 and TRBJ1-1; TRBD1 fits 8 bases in the junction. The receptor was isolated from an adult in good health and CMV-seronegative. CDR3 reads: CASSFLRDRTNTEAFF. The bases are TGTGCCAGCAGTTTTTTACGGGACAGGACGAACACTGAAGCTTTCTTT.